What follows are 32 T cell receptor beta chains derived from one specimen sequenced in a study of T cells in localized non-small cell lung cancer. TCRdb's table, derived via immunoSEQ multiplex PCR, lists solely in-frame clones and lacks some. The table has 50,000 to 75,000 clones, 85% to 90% seen once. Sequenced material: peripheral blood, taken before any cancer treatment. These receptors were obtained from a man aged 35-75 years with stage I squamous cell lung carcinoma.

This clone has just one count. V gene TRBV6-5 combines with J gene TRBJ2-3, with 10 positions matching TRBD2. V trimming: 4 bases; J trimming: 3 bases; junction bases outside the gene matches: 7. This CDR3 has 16 residues. Germline-derived CDR1 and CDR2 are MNHEY and SVGAGI. CDR3 bases: TGTGCCAGCAGTTTTTCAGCGGGAGGGGGTACAGATACGCAGTATTTT. This encodes CASSFSAGGGTDTQYF.

V is TRBV19 and J is TRBJ2-5; TRBD2 agrees at 15 bases. This CDR3 region has 17 residues. Trimming took 7 bases from V and 2 from J; bases not matched to a gene: 8. Germline V lookup: CDR1 LNHDA, CDR2 SQIVND (reference sequence). CDR3 sequence: CASNSGLAGGRQETQYF. The CDR3 DNA reads TGTGCCAGTAACTCGGGACTAGCGGGAGGCCGACAAGAGACCCAGTACTTC.

The chain combines TRBV5-4 with TRBJ2-1, with D tentatively TRBD1 (5 bases). The germline V gene has CDR1 SGHNT and CDR2 YYREEE (reference sequence). Trimming stripped 4 bases from V and 6 bases from J, with 8 bases between. The CDR3 sequence is 12 residues long. This CDR3 reads CASSVDINEQFF. The CDR3 region has the DNA TGTGCCAGCAGCGTGGACATCAATGAGCAGTTCTTC.

The V and J genes are TRBV10-3 and TRBJ2-1; D is unclear. The germline CDR1 and CDR2 sequences are ENHRY and SYGVKD. This CDR3 contains 14 residues. V shed 3 bases and J shed 0 bases, with 6 bases lying between them. For the CDR3, the DNA is TGTGCCATCAGTGAACACCCCTCCTACAATGAGCAGTTCTTC. Amino acid sequence: CAISEHPSYNEQFF.

This chain links TRBV4-2 with TRBJ2-1; maybe TRBD1 (5 bases). CDR3 length equals 14 residues. The germline CDR1 and CDR2 sequences are LGHNA and YNFKEQ. Trimming took off 1 base at V and 5 bases at J, with 9 bases between the two ends. The CDR3 DNA sequence: TGTGCCAGCAGCCAAGTCCCAGGGCACAATGAGCAGTTCTTC. The encoded protein is CASSQVPGHNEQFF.

This chain uses TRBV7-9 with TRBJ2-7; D perhaps matches TRBD2 (5 bases). Trimming cost V 5 bases and J 2 bases, with 19 bases left between them. The CDR3 covers 16 residues. Looked up from germline, CDR1 is SEHNR and CDR2 is FQNEAQ (reference sequence). The CDR3 protein is CASSPADRGFPYEQYF. DNA of the CDR3: TGTGCCAGCAGCCCCGCCGACCGAGGGTTCCCCTACGAGCAGTACTTC.

This sequence joins TRBV9 and TRBJ2-2; D unresolved. Germline V gene sequence: CDR1 SGDLS, CDR2 YYNGEE. This CDR3 spans 13 amino acids. The germline V and J ends were trimmed by 3 bases and 1 base, with 4 bases remaining between them. The CDR3 loop is CASSGENTGELFF. The CDR3 nucleotides read TGTGCCAGCAGCGGGGAGAACACCGGGGAGCTGTTTTTT.

V gene TRBV11-2 combines with J gene TRBJ2-5; D remains unclear. The CDR3 extends over 14 amino acids. The V gene lost 4 bases and the J gene lost 5 bases, with 14 bases spanning the gap. From germline, CDR1 is SGHAT and CDR2 FQNNGV. CDR3 in amino acids: CASSSRAGRETQYF. CDR3 nucleotides: TGTGCCAGCAGCTCCCGGGCCGGGCGTGAGACCCAGTACTTC. Variable domain in full (rest from reference TRBV11-2 and TRBJ2-5): EAGVAQSPRYKIIEKRQSVAFWCNPISGHATLYWYQQILGQGPKLLIQFQNNGVVDDSQLPKDRFSAERLKGVDSTLKIQPAKLEDSAVYLCASSSRAGRETQYFGPGTRLLVL.

This chain links TRBV9 with TRBJ2-3, with 14 nucleotides matching TRBD2. In germline, CDR1 is SGDLS, CDR2 YYNGEE. V lost 2 bases and J lost 3; bases outside the gene matches: 11. CDR3 length: 19 amino acids. CDR3 DNA: TGTGCCAGCAGCGTGCCCCAGGGGACTAGCGGGAGTAGTACAGATACGCAGTATTTT. This codes for CASSVPQGTSGSSTDTQYF.

The J gene is TRBJ2-7, the V gene TRBV5-8; no definite D call. CDR1 is SGHTS, CDR2 YDEGEE, per germline. The CDR3 sequence is 13 residues long. The V end was cut by 1 base, the J end by 7 bases, with 12 bases between. CDR3 protein: CASSLRTRREQYF. The CDR3 DNA reads as TGTGCCAGCAGCTTGAGGACCCGAAGGGAGCAGTACTTC.

Only one count was recorded for this clone. The CDR3 region is CASSQTQGGGYTF. CDR3 sequence (DNA): TGCGCCAGCAGCCAAACCCAGGGGGGAGGCTACACCTTC. The chain recombines TRBV4-3 with TRBJ1-2; TRBD1 matches 7 bases. This CDR3 is 13 amino acids long. The V gene's germline CDR1 is LGHNA and CDR2 YSLEER. Trimming removed 2 bases from V and 8 bases from J; junction bases left unmatched: 5.

The V and J genes are TRBV18 and TRBJ2-7, with 9 nucleotides matching TRBD2. The CDR3 is made up of 17 amino acids. Trimming removed 3 bases from V and 5 bases from J; junction bases left unmatched: 14. CDR1 is KGHSH, CDR2 LQKENI, per germline. The CDR3, as DNA: TGTGCCAGCTCACCGGCGGGGGGGGTAGCGGGAGCCCACGAGCAGTACTTC. Amino acid sequence: CASSPAGGVAGAHEQYF.

This clone was picked up a small number of times. CDR3 DNA sequence: TGCGCCAGCAGCTTGGGAGGGACTAGCAATCAGCCCCAGCATTTT. Residues: CASSLGGTSNQPQHF. This chain links TRBV5-1 with TRBJ1-5; perhaps TRBD1 as D (5 bases). CDR3 length equals 15 residues. The germline V gene has CDR1 SGHRS and CDR2 YFSETQ. V lost 0 bases and J 0 bases, leaving 7 bases between the germline ends.

CDR3 in amino acids: CASMSGEDYQPQHF. The CDR3, as DNA: TGTGCCAGTATGTCAGGGGAGGATTACCAGCCCCAGCATTTT. The genes are TRBV19 and TRBJ1-5; perhaps TRBD1 as D (6 bases). The CDR3 extends over 14 amino acids. Trimming pared 7 bases from V and 7 bases from J, leaving 17 bases between. Germline CDR1 and CDR2: LNHDA and SQIVND (reference sequence).

J is TRBJ1-1 and V is TRBV19; D ambiguous. Germline lookup yields CDR1 LNHDA and CDR2 SQIVND (reference sequence). V lost 5 bases and J 2 bases, leaving 9 bases between the germline ends. CDR3 size: 13 residues. The DNA for the CDR3 is TGTGCCAGTAGTTACAACTTTAACACTGAAGCTTTCTTT. It codes for CASSYNFNTEAFF.

This clone appeared a single time. The rearrangement uses TRBV6-1 and TRBJ1-1; 8 nucleotides match TRBD1. Trimming cost V 4 bases and J 1 base; bases outside gene matches: 5. The CDR3 totals 15 residues. Per the germline V gene, CDR1 is MNHNS and CDR2 is SASEGT. The CDR3 sequence is CASSVFQGANTEAFF. In DNA, the CDR3 is TGTGCCAGCAGTGTGTTTCAGGGGGCGAACACTGAAGCTTTCTTT.

The rearrangement joins TRBV9 to TRBJ2-3, with D perhaps TRBD1 or TRBD2 (7 bases each). Per germline, CDR1 SGDLS and CDR2 YYNGEE. The CDR3 is made up of 14 amino acids. V was cut by 4 bases and J by 6 bases, with 15 bases left in between. The CDR3 DNA reads TGTGCCAGCAGCAAGGGGGCGGGAGTGGATACGCAGTATTTT. It translates to CASSKGAGVDTQYF.

The chain couples TRBV9 to TRBJ1-1; D is possibly TRBD1 (5 bases). Germline V gene lookup returns CDR1 SGDLS and CDR2 YYNGEE. CDR3 size: 16 residues. V shed 4 bases and J shed 0 bases, with 16 bases lying between them. The CDR3 nucleotides are TGTGCCAGCAGCCGGGACGGGAGACTCATGAACACTGAAGCTTTCTTT. Its translation: CASSRDGRLMNTEAFF.

This rearrangement joins TRBV10-3 to TRBJ2-7; the match to TRBD1 covers 8 bases. V was clipped by 7 bases and J by 5 bases; unmatched bases: 10. The CDR3 extends over 14 amino acids. Germline assignment: CDR1 ENHRY and CDR2 SYGVKD. CDR3 bases: TGTGCCATCACCGACAGGGGAAGGGGTAACGAGCAGTACTTC. It translates to CAITDRGRGNEQYF.

CDR3 residues: CASSLFRPFSVSYEQYF. As DNA, the CDR3 is TGTGCCAGCAGTTTATTCCGTCCTTTCTCCGTCTCCTACGAGCAGTACTTC. The chain couples TRBV27 to TRBJ2-7, with D unresolved. This CDR3 is 17 amino acids long. Germline loops: CDR1 MNHEY, CDR2 SMNVEV (reference sequence). V shed 1 base and J shed 0 bases, with 16 bases lying between them.

CDR3 DNA: TGCGCCAGCAGCCTTGATAACTATGGCTACACCTTC. Protein: CASSLDNYGYTF. The chain carries TRBV10-2 and TRBJ1-2; D not resolved. The germline gives CDR1 WSHSY, CDR2 SAAADI. The CDR3 sequence is 12 residues long. The germline V and J ends were trimmed by 6 bases and 1 base, with 6 bases remaining between them.

This rearrangement joins TRBV2 to TRBJ2-2; D is possibly TRBD2 (5 bases). Per germline, CDR1 SNHLY and CDR2 FYNNEI. This CDR3 comprises 16 residues. V lost 6 bases, J lost 0 bases, and 14 bases lay in between. For the CDR3, the DNA is TGTGCCAGCAGACCACGAGAGGGCCCGAACACCGGGGAGCTGTTTTTT. This encodes CASRPREGPNTGELFF.

V usage is TRBV7-3 and J usage is TRBJ2-1; D gene uncertain. The V gene's germline CDR1 is SGHTA and CDR2 FQGTGA. Trimming cost V 5 bases and J 0 bases, with 5 bases left between them. This CDR3 region has 13 residues. CDR3 in DNA: TGTGCCAGCAGCGTGGACTCCTACAATGAGCAGTTCTTC. Translated: CASSVDSYNEQFF.

This clone was observed a single time. The J gene is TRBJ2-3, the V gene TRBV10-3, with 7 bases fitting TRBD2. CDR1 and CDR2 from the germline V gene are ENHRY and SYGVKD. CDR3 length: 16 residues. V lost 4 bases, J lost 1 base, and 8 bases stayed unmatched. DNA for the CDR3: TGTGCCATCAGTGCGTACGGGGGGAAGGGCACAGATACGCAGTATTTT. It translates to CAISAYGGKGTDTQYF.

This clone was detected only once. This chain links TRBV4-2 with TRBJ2-3, with D possibly TRBD2 on 6 matching bases. The CDR3 runs 16 residues. The V and J ends lost 0 bases and 5 bases respectively, with 15 bases between them. The V gene's germline CDR1 is LGHNA and CDR2 YNFKEQ. The CDR3 region is CASSQDAGGKGDTQYF. The DNA for the CDR3 is TGTGCCAGCAGCCAAGATGCGGGCGGGAAGGGAGATACGCAGTATTTT.

In nucleotides, the CDR3 is TGCGCCAGTCGGGAATCGGAAAACACCATATATTTT. This translates into CASRESENTIYF. The chain recombines TRBV5-1 with TRBJ1-3; D remains ambiguous. CDR3 size: 12 residues. Trimming left V 8 bases short and J 6 bases short, with 12 bases between. Germline V gene sequence: CDR1 SGHRS, CDR2 YFSETQ.

The rearrangement uses TRBV29-1 and TRBJ1-1; weak D call: TRBD1 (6 bases). This CDR3 has 14 amino acids. V lost 4 bases, J lost 1 base, and 13 bases lay in between. The germline V gene has CDR1 SQVTM and CDR2 ANQGSEA. CDR3 sequence (DNA): TGCAGCGTTGGATCGGGGGCTAGGAACACTGAAGCTTTCTTT. This translates into CSVGSGARNTEAFF.

This chain uses TRBV25-1 with TRBJ2-5; D ambiguous. V shed 4 bases and J shed 4 bases, with 16 bases lying between them. This CDR3 comprises 15 residues. The germline V gene has CDR1 MGHDK and CDR2 SYGVNS. The CDR3 loop reads CASSAESRFGETQYF. The CDR3 DNA reads as TGTGCCAGCAGTGCCGAAAGCCGTTTTGGAGAGACCCAGTACTTC.

The chain uses TRBV18 and TRBJ2-1; TRBD2 aligns across 11 bases. The germline CDR1 and CDR2 sequences are KGHSH and LQKENI. The CDR3 covers 15 residues. The ends lost 2 bases at V and 7 bases at J; junction bases unmatched: 4. CDR3 region: CASSPVAGGENEQFF. CDR3 DNA: TGTGCCAGCTCACCAGTAGCGGGAGGGGAAAATGAGCAGTTCTTC.

The CDR3 nucleotides read TGTGCCAGCAGCTTAAGCCAGGGCAATCAGCCCCAGCATTTT. Its protein is CASSLSQGNQPQHF. V usage is TRBV7-6 and J usage is TRBJ1-5; D call uncertain. The CDR3 sequence is 14 residues long. Germline-derived CDR1 and CDR2 are SGHVS and FNYEAQ. The ends were cut back, 2 bases at V and 2 bases at J, with 7 bases in the middle.

The chain couples TRBV5-6 to TRBJ2-7; no clear D gene. V dropped 0 bases and J dropped 1 base, with 8 bases sitting between them. This CDR3 region has 14 residues. Germline loops: CDR1 SGHDT, CDR2 YYEEEE. DNA for the CDR3: TGTGCCAGCAGCTTGGGGGCGTTATCCTACGAGCAGTACTTC. Translated: CASSLGALSYEQYF. Drawing the rest from reference TRBV5-6 and TRBJ2-7, the complete variable domain is DAGVTQSPTHLIKTRGQQVTLRCSPKSGHDTVSWYQQALGQGPQFIFQYYEEEERQRGNFPDRFSGHQFPNYSSELNVNALLLGDSALYLCASSLGALSYEQYFGPGTRLTVT.

The rearrangement links TRBV25-1 to TRBJ1-4, with D unclear. Trimming removed 3 bases from V and 8 bases from J, with 13 bases in between. This CDR3 is 14 amino acids long. Germline V gene lookup returns CDR1 MGHDK and CDR2 SYGVNS. CDR3 loop: CASSDRAPSEKLFF. The CDR3 DNA reads TGTGCCAGCAGTGACCGGGCCCCGAGCGAAAAACTGTTTTTT.